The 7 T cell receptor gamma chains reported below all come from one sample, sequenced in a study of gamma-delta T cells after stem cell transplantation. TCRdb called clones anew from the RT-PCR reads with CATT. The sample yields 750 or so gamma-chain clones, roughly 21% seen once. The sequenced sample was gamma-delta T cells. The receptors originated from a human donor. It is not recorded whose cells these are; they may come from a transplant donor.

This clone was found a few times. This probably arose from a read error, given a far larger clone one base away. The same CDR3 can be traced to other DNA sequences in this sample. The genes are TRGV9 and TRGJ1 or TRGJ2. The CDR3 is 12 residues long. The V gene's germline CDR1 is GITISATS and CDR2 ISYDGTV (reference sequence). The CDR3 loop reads CALWEAYYKKLF. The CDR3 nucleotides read TGTGCCTTGTGGGAGGCCTATTATAAGAAACTTTTT.

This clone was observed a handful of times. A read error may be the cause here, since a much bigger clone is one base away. The CDR3 DNA reads TGTGCCACCTGGGATAAACGTCAGGAGAAACTCTTT. Protein product: CATWDKRQEKLF. This chain uses TRGV8 with TRGJ1 or TRGJ2. Germline loops: CDR1 VENAVY, CDR2 YDSYNSRV. J was trimmed by 11 bases and V by 2 bases; bases with no gene match: 9. This CDR3 is 12 amino acids long.

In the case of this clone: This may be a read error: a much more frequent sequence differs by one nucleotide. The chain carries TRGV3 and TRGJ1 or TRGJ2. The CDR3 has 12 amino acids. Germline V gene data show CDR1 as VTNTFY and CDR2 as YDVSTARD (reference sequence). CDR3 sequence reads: CATWDSYYKKLF. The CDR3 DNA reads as TGTGCCACCTGGGACAGTTATTATAAGAAACTTTTT.

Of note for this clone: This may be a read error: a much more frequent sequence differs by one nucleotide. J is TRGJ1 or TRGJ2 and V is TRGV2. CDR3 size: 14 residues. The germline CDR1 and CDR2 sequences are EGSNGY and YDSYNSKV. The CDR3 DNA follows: TGTGCCGCCTGGGACGGTCTGAATTATTATAAGAAACTCTTT. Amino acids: CAAWDGLNYYKKLF.

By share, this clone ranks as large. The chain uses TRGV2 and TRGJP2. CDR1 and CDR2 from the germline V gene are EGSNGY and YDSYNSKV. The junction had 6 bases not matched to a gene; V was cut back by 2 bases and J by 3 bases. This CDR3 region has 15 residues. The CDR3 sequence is CATWDADCSDWIKTF. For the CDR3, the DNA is TGTGCCACCTGGGACGCGGATTGTAGTGATTGGATCAAGACGTTT.

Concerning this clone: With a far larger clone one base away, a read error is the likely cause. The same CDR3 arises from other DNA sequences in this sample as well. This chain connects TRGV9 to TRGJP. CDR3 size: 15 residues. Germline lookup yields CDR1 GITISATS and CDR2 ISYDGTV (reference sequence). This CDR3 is CALWEGELGKKIKVF. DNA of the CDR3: TGTGCCTTGTGGGAGGGAGAGTTGGGCAAAAAAATCAAGGTCTTT.

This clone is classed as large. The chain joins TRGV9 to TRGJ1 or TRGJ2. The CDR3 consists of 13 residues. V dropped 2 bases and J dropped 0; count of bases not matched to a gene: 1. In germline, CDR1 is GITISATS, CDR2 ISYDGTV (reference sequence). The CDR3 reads CALWEANYYKKLF. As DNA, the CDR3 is TGTGCCTTGTGGGAGGCGAATTATTATAAGAAACTCTTT.